What follows is one T cell receptor (beta chain) and its context. Antigen unknown. This sample stems from a study of cytomegalovirus exposure and HLA in healthy donors. Study results and limitations: In an earlier analysis, productive rearrangement rates for most beta V segments clustered near 87% or 30%. A highly shared variant cluster was judged a likely technical artifact.

The germline V gene has CDR1 MNHEY and CDR2 SVGAGI. The CDR3 is made up of 13 amino acids. Trimming removed 8 bases at V and 0 bases at J, with 8 bases between. Vbeta (60) and Jbeta (13) primers were used in the PCR. Sequencing used immunoSEQ multiplex PCR; TCRdb keeps in-frame clones, though not all of them. The sample contains some 150,000 clones, about three quarters of which appear only once. The receptor comes from a woman younger than 45 in good health and CMV-seronegative. V is TRBV6-5 and J is TRBJ1-3; no reliable D call. The sample taken for sequencing was PBMCs. In DNA form, the CDR3 reads TGTGCCAGCGAGGCGCGCTCTGGAAACACCATATATTTT. This sequence encodes CASEARSGNTIYF.